This TCR beta chain was sequenced in a study of control samples from healthy donors and cancer patients. Method: immunoSEQ multiplex PCR; TCRdb's copy keeps in-frame clones and lacks some. The sample includes tens of thousands of clones, about 83% of them seen just once. J was trimmed by 5 bases and V by 1 base; bases with no gene match: 18. The CDR3 is made up of 20 amino acids. Per the germline V gene, CDR1 is LGHNA and CDR2 is YNFKEQ. The sequence was collected from a man aged 60 to 69 in good health. This chain connects TRBV4-2 to TRBJ2-3, with 10 bases lining up with TRBD2. What was sequenced was blood. The DNA of the CDR3 is TGTGCCAGCAGCCAAGTCGGGAGTGGTGGCCTAGCGGGAGTGAGAGATACGCAGTATTTT. Translation gives CASSQVGSGGLAGVRDTQYF.